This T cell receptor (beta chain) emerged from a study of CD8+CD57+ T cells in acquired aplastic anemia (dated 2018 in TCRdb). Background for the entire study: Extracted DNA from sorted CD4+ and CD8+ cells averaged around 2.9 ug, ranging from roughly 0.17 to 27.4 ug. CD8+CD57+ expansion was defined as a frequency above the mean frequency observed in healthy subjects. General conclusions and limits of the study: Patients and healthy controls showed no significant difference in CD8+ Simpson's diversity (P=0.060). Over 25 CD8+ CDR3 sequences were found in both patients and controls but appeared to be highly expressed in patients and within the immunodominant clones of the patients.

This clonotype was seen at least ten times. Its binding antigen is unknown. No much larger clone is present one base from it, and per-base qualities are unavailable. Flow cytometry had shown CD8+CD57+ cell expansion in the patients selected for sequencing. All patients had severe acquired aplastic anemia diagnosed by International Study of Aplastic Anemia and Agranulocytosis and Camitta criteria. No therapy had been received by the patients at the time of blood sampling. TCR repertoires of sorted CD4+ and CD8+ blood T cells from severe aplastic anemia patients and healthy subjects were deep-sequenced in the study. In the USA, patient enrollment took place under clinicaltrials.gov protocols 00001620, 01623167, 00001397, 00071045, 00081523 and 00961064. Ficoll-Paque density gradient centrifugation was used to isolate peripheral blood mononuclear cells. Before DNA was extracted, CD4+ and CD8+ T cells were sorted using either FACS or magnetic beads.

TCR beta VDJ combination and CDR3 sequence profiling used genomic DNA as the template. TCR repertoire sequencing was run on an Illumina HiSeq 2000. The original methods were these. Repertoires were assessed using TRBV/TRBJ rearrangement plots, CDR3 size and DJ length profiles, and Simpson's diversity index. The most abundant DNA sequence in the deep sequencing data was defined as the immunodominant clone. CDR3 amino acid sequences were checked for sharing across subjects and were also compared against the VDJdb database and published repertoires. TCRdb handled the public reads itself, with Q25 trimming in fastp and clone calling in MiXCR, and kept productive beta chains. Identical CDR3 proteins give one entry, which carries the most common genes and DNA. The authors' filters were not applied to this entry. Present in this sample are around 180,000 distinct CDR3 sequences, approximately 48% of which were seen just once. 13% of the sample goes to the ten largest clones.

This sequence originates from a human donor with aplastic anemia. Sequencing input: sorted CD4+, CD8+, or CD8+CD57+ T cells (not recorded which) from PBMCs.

The nucleotide sequence reads as follows: TGCAGTCGAGTAGGGCCCCCCCAGGAGACCCAGTACTTC. Translated, it reads CSRVGPPQETQYF. This sequence uses TRBV20-1 and TRBJ2-5, with the identity of the D gene unclear. From its cysteine to its phenylalanine, the CDR3 spans 13 amino acids. Here the CDR3 DNA is all that survives: 39 bases in frame from base 1. The junction shows trimming of 8 bases on V and 5 bases on J, plus 18 bases between the germline ends. Via the germline V gene (reference sequence), CDR1 is DFQATT and CDR2 SNEGSKA.